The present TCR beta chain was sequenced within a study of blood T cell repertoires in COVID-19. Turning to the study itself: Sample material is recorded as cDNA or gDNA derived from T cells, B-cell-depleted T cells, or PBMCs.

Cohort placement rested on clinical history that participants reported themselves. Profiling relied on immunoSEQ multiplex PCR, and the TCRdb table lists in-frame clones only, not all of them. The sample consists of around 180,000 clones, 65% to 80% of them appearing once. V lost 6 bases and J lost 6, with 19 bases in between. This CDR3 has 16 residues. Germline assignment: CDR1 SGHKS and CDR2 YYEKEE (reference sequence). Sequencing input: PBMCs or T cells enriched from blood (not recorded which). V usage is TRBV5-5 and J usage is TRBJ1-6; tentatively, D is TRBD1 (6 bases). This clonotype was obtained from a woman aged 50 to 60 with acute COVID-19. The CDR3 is CASTLQGTISNSPLHF. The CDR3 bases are TGTGCCAGCACCCTCCAAGGGACAATATCTAATTCACCCCTCCACTTT. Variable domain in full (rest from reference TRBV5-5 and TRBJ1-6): DAGVTQSPTHLIKTRGQQVTLRCSPISGHKSVSWYQQVLGQGPQFIFQYYEKEERGRGNFPDRFSARQFPNYSSELNVNALLLGDSALYLCASTLQGTISNSPLHFGNGTRLTVT.